The sequence of this T cell receptor (beta chain) was determined in a study of T cell changes during pregnancy in multiple sclerosis. Trimming took 5 bases from V and 2 from J; bases not matched to a gene: 14. This CDR3 region has 18 residues. Germline-derived CDR1 and CDR2 are SGHTA and FQGNSA. The data were produced by immunoSEQ multiplex PCR, yet TCRdb's version contains in-frame clones alone and is incomplete. The table has under 80,000 clones, 88% seen once; the top ten hold approximately 1.6%. Sequencing used peripheral blood, obtained in the first trimester of pregnancy. V and J are TRBV7-2 and TRBJ2-2, with 7 bases aligning to TRBD2. The clonotype comes from a female donor with multiple sclerosis, enrolled in a pregnancy study. Here the CDR3 DNA reads TGTGCCAGCAGCCTAGGCGCGGTAGCGGGCGTTAACACCGGGGAGCTGTTTTTT. Translation: CASSLGAVAGVNTGELFF.